This T cell receptor (beta chain) was observed in a study of T cell clonality in common variable immunodeficiency. The study, taken as a whole, reports: Common variable immunodeficiency TCR beta sequences reportedly had fewer deletions and N-nucleotide insertions.

Data came from immunoSEQ multiplex PCR; TCRdb stores just in-frame clones and leaves some out. The sample shows about 19,000 clones, no singletons; the ten largest hold 2.5% to 3%. Trimming removed 6 bases from V and 4 bases from J; junction bases left unmatched: 5. This CDR3 is built from 14 residues. From germline, CDR1 is SGHRS and CDR2 YFSETQ. Many counts were recorded for this clone. Its specificity is not known. Sequencing ends 3 residues short of the CDR3 end; the germline J gene provides the rest. The chain uses TRBV5-1 and TRBJ2-1, with TRBD1 matching 9 bases. The source is a human donor with common variable immunodeficiency. Sequencing used peripheral blood mononuclear cells. The DNA read from the CDR3 is TGCGCCAGCACGCCGGACAGGGGATACAATGAG. Translation gives CASTPDRGYNE. The entire CDR3 sequence reads CASTPDRGYNEQFF.